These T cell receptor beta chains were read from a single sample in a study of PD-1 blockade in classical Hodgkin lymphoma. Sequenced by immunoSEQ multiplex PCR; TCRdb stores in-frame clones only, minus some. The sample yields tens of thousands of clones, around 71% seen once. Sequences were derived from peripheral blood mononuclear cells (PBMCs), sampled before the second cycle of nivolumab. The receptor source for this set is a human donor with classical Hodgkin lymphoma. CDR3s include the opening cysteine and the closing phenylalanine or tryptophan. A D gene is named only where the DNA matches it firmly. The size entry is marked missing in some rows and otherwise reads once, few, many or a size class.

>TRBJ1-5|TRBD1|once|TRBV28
TGTGCCAGCGGACCCGGGACAGTAACTTTCAATCAGCCCCAGCATTTT
CASGPGTVTFNQPQHF
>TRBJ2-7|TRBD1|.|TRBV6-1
TGTGCCAGCAGTCTGGGACAGGGGGCACGGGAGCAGTACTTC
CASSLGQGAREQYF
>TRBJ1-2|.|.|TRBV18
TGTGCCAGCTCACCAAATCTCATGGATGGCTACACCTTC
CASSPNLMDGYTF
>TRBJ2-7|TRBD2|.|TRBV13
TGTGCCAGCAGCGGGCGGGAGGGGGTCTACGAGCAGTACTTC
CASSGREGVYEQYF
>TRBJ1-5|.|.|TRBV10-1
TGCGCCAGCAGGGGCAGAAAACATTATAGCAATCAGCCCCAGCATTTT
CASRGRKHYSNQPQHF
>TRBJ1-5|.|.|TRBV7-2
TGTGCCAGCAGCCCCCTTTTGGTCGGGCCCCAGCATTTT
CASSPLLVGPQHF
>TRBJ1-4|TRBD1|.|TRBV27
TGTGCCAGCAGACGGACAGGACGGGAAAAACTGTTTTTT
CASRRTGREKLFF
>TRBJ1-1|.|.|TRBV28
TGTGCCAGCAGTTTTCACAGGTTGAACACTGAAGCTTTCTTT
CASSFHRLNTEAFF
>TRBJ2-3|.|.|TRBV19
TGTGCCACCCGGGTGGTAGGGGAGGCAGATACGCAGTATTTT
CATRVVGEADTQYF
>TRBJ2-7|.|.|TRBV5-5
TGTGCCAGCAGCTTGGACGCGAACGCGTACGAGCAGTACTTC
CASSLDANAYEQYF
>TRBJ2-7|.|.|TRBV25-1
TGTGCCAGCAGTGAATCCGGGGGGCGCTTTTACTTC
CASSESGGRFYF
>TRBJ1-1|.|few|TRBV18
TGTGCCAGCTCACCTGGGGGGGGAGAAGCTTTCTTT
CASSPGGGEAFF
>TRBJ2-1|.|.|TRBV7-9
TGTGCCAGCAGCTATAACCAGGGGAACAATGAGCAGTTCTTC
CASSYNQGNNEQFF
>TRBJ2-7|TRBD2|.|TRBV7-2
TGTGCCAGCAGCTTAGCCGCTGGCGGGAGTTTCTACGAGCAGTACTTC
CASSLAAGGSFYEQYF
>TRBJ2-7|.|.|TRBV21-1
TGTGCCAGCAGCAATAGGGCTAGCGGGCCACCGGTAGGGTACGAGCAGTACTTC
CASSNRASGPPVGYEQYF
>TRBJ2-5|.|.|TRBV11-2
TGTGCCAGCAGTTACCCGCTTGGCCAGGAGACCCAGTACTTC
CASSYPLGQETQYF
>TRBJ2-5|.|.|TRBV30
TGTGCCTGGAGTGTATACGTCGGGAGTAAGACCCAGTACTTC
CAWSVYVGSKTQYF
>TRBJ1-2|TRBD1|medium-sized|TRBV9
TGTGCCAGCAGTGCCACGGGACAGGGGGCAAGTAACTATGGCTACACCTTC
CASSATGQGASNYGYTF
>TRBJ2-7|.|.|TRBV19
TGTGCCAGTAGCTCCTCGACTATCCCCTACGAGCAGTACTTC
CASSSSTIPYEQYF
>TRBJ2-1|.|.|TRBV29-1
TGCAGCGTTGCCTCATGGAGTTCCTACAATGAGCAGTTCTTC
CSVASWSSYNEQFF
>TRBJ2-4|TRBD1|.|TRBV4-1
TGCGCCAGCAGCCTAAACAGGGGAAAGACCAAAAACATTCAGTACTTC
CASSLNRGKTKNIQYF
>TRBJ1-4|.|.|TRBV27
TGTGCCAGCAGTTTATTTGGGACGGCTGCAACTAATGAAAAACTGTTTTTT
CASSLFGTAATNEKLFF
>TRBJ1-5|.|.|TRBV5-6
TGTGCCAGCAGCCCGGGCTGGGGTACTAATCAGCCCCAGCATTTT
CASSPGWGTNQPQHF
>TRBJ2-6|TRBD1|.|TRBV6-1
TGTGCCAGCAGATCGACAGGGGCTGGGGCCAACGTCCTGACTTTC
CASRSTGAGANVLTF
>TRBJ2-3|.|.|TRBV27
TGTGCCAGCAGTTTAGGCGACAGCACAGATACGCAGTATTTT
CASSLGDSTDTQYF
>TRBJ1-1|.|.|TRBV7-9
TGTGCCAGCAGCTTACAAAGTATGAACACTGAAGCTTTCTTT
CASSLQSMNTEAFF
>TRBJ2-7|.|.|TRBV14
TGTGCCAGCAGCCAGGGGAAGTTTGCCTCCTACGAGCAGTACTTC
CASSQGKFASYEQYF
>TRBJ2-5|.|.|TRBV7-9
TGTGCCAGCAGCTTATCAGGGGCAGACGGGAAGACCCAGTACTTC
CASSLSGADGKTQYF
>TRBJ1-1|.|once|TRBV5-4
TGTGCCAGCAGCCGGAGAGAGGGGCAGAACACTGAAGCTTTCTTT
CASSRREGQNTEAFF
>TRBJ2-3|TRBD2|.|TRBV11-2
TGTGCCAGCAGCTTAGGGGCTAGCGGGGGCACAGATACGCAGTATTTT
CASSLGASGGTDTQYF
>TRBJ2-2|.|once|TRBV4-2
TGTGCCAGCAGCCAAGAGGGGTGGAGGGCTGGCACCGGGGAGCTGTTTTTT
CASSQEGWRAGTGELFF
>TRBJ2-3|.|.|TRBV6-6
TGTGCCAGCAGTTATCTCCGGAGCACAGATACGCAGTATTTT
CASSYLRSTDTQYF
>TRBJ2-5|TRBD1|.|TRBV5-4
TGTGCCAGCAGCTTTTTGGGCAGGGGGAATGATGGAGAGACCCAGTACTTC
CASSFLGRGNDGETQYF
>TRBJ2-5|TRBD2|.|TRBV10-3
TGTGCCATCACCCCTAGCGGGAGCGAAGAGACCCAGTACTTC
CAITPSGSEETQYF
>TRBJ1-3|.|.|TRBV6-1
TGTGCCAGCAGTGGACAGGTCCCACTTCTGTCTGGAAACACCATATATTTT
CASSGQVPLLSGNTIYF
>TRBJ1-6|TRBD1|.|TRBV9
TGTGCCAGCAGCGTTTCCGGGACAGGGTTTTCACCCCTCCACTTT
CASSVSGTGFSPLHF
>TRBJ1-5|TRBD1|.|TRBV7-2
TGTGCCAGCAGCGGACAGGGAGGAGCGAATCAGCCCCAGCATTTT
CASSGQGGANQPQHF
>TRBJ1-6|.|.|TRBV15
TGTGCCACCAGCAGAGACGGACAGAATTCACCCCTCCACTTT
CATSRDGQNSPLHF
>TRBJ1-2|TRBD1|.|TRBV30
TGTGCCTGGAGTGTAGGGACAGCAAGCTATGGCTACACCTTC
CAWSVGTASYGYTF
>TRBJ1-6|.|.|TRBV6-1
TGTGCCAGCAGACAGGTGAATAATTCACCCCTCCACTTT
CASRQVNNSPLHF
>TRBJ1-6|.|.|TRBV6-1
TGTGCCAGCAGTGGAGCAGCCTATAATTCACCCCTCCACTTT
CASSGAAYNSPLHF